This T cell receptor beta chain was captured by sequencing in a study of technical replicates of blood from several donors. Losses at the gene ends were 7 bases for V and 4 bases for J; bases not matched to a gene: 21. Germline V lookup: CDR1 MDHEN, CDR2 SYDVKM. This CDR3 spans 18 amino acids. The assay was immunoSEQ multiplex PCR, and TCRdb's table has in-frame clones only and misses some. The sample shows some 96,000 clones, approximately 95% of them seen only once. Sequenced input: T cells isolated from PBMCs. This TCR came from a human donor in good health. The chain employs TRBV28 and TRBJ2-5; 7 bases align to TRBD2. The CDR3 protein is CASKWGGAGVPGAETQYF. CDR3 DNA: TGTGCCAGCAAATGGGGCGGGGCGGGGGTCCCCGGGGCAGAGACCCAGTACTTC.